Shown below are 9 T cell receptor beta chains from a single sample sequenced in a study of spatial heterogeneity in lung cancer. Study-level results: One measure, the expanded intratumoral alpha and beta TCR count, tracked tumor mutation counts.

The sample's time point: sample taken at primary tumor resection. From the 5' RACE reads, TCRdb called clonotypes with MiXCR, one entry per CDR3 protein. This sample has 3,000 to 3,500 distinct CDR3 sequences; 13% occur once, and the top ten carry 9.7%. These TCRs are of unknown antigen specificity. The sample consisted of lung tumor tissue, taken at surgery. The receptors stem from a female donor with early-stage non-small cell lung cancer.

This clonotype is deemed medium-sized. This rearrangement joins TRBV29-1 to TRBJ2-2; 8 bases line up with TRBD1. CDR1 and CDR2 from the germline V gene are SQVTM and ANQGSEA. The CDR3 spans 14 residues. The V segment lost 5 bases and the J segment 3 bases; nucleotides outside the gene matches: 5. The CDR3 region has the DNA TGCAGCGTTAGGACAGGGTTGGACACCGGGGAGCTGTTTTTT. Protein product: CSVRTGLDTGELFF.

V is TRBV10-3 and J is TRBJ2-1; D not certain. V dropped 11 bases and J dropped 9 bases, with 8 bases sitting between them. From germline, CDR1 is ENHRY and CDR2 SYGVKD. The CDR3 has 9 residues. CDR3 sequence reads: CAVGGEQFF. The CDR3 bases are TGTGCCGTCGGTGGTGAGCAGTTCTTC.

This clonotype ranks as medium-sized. This rearrangement joins TRBV18 to TRBJ1-4; tentative D call: TRBD1 (5 bases). V lost 2 bases and J lost 7, with 14 bases in between. From germline, CDR1 is KGHSH and CDR2 LQKENI. The CDR3 spans 15 residues. In DNA, the CDR3 is TGTGCCAGCTCACCATCCCAGGGTTCGGGTGAAAAACTGTTTTTT. The encoded protein is CASSPSQGSGEKLFF.

This sequence joins TRBV19 and TRBJ2-1; the D gene is possibly TRBD2 (5 bases). This CDR3 comprises 15 residues. The V gene's germline CDR1 is LNHDA and CDR2 SQIVND (reference sequence). V lost 6 bases and J 0 bases, leaving 12 bases between the germline ends. CDR3 sequence reads: CASRPAVSSYNEQFF. The CDR3 DNA reads TGTGCCAGTAGACCAGCGGTTAGCTCCTACAATGAGCAGTTCTTC.

In its sample, this clonotype ranks as medium-sized. This chain joins TRBV7-2 and TRBJ1-2, with 10 bases that match TRBD1. J gave up 4 bases and V 5 bases, and 13 bases lay outside the gene matches. The CDR3 extends over 17 amino acids. CDR1 is SGHTA, CDR2 FQGNSA, per germline. Here the CDR3 DNA reads TGTGCCAGCAGCCCTCAAGCAGGCAGGGACAGGGGCTATGGCTACACCTTC. It yields the protein CASSPQAGRDRGYGYTF. Looking up the rest from reference TRBV7-2 and TRBJ1-2 gives the full variable domain: GAGVSQSPSNKVTEKGKDVELRCDPISGHTALYWYRQSLGQGLEFLIYFQGNSAPDKSGLPSDRFSAERTGGSVSTLTIQRTQQEDSAVYLCASSPQAGRDRGYGYTFGSGTRLTVV.

This clonotype was seen many times. V gene TRBV5-1 combines with J gene TRBJ1-4, with D unresolved. The V end was cut by 1 base, the J end by 0 bases, with 13 bases between. CDR1 SGHRS and CDR2 YFSETQ come from the germline V gene. The CDR3 is 17 residues long. CDR3 coding DNA: TGCGCCAGCAGCTTGACCCAGAATACTGCAACTAATGAAAAACTGTTTTTT. This translates into CASSLTQNTATNEKLFF.

The chain couples TRBV6-6 to TRBJ1-2; TRBD1 matches 9 bases. Germline assignment: CDR1 MNHNY and CDR2 SVGAGI (reference sequence). The CDR3 runs 15 residues. Unmatched junction bases numbered 2, after V lost 2 bases and J lost 1 base. CDR3 nucleotides: TGTGCCAGCAGTTACCCGGGACAGGGTAACTATGGCTACACCTTC. Protein product: CASSYPGQGNYGYTF.

The chain links TRBV20-1 to TRBJ1-2, with D unresolved. V was shortened by 6 bases and J by 3 bases, with 20 bases between the two germline ends. CDR1 and CDR2 from the germline V gene are DFQATT and SNEGSKA (reference sequence). The CDR3 loop spans 15 amino acids. The CDR3 region is CSADYQTKIYYGYTF. The DNA of the CDR3 is TGCAGTGCAGATTATCAGACTAAGATTTACTATGGCTACACCTTC.

This clonotype is labeled as medium-sized. This chain connects TRBV7-9 to TRBJ2-7, with 9 positions matching TRBD1. Germline V CDR1 and CDR2: SEHNR, FQNEAQ (reference sequence). The CDR3 is 15 residues long. V shed 4 bases and J 3 bases; nucleotides not matched to a gene: 7. The CDR3 DNA is TGTGCCAGCAGCTCCCGGGACAGGGAATTCTACGAGCAGTACTTC. Encoded protein: CASSSRDREFYEQYF.